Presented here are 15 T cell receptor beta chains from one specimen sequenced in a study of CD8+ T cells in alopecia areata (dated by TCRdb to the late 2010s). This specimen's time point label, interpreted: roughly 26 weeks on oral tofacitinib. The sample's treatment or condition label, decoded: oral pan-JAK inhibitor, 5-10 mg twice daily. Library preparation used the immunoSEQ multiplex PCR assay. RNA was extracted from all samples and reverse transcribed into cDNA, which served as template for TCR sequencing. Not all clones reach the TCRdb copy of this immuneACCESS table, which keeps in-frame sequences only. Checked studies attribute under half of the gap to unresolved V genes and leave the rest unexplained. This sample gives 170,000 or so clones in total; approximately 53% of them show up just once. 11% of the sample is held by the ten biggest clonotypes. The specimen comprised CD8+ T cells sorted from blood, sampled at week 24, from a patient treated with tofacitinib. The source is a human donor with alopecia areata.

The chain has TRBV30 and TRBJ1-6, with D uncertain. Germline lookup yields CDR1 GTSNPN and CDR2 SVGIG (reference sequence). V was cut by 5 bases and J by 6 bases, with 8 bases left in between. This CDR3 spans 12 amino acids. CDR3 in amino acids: CAWGSGNSPLHF. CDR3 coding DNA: TGTGCCTGGGGATCGGGTAATTCACCCCTCCACTTT.

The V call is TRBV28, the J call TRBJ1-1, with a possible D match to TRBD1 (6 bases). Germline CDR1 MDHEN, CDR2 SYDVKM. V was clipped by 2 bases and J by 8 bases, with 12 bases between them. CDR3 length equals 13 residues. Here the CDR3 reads CASSLGEGGEAFF. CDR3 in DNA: TGTGCCAGCAGTTTAGGTGAGGGGGGAGAAGCTTTCTTT.

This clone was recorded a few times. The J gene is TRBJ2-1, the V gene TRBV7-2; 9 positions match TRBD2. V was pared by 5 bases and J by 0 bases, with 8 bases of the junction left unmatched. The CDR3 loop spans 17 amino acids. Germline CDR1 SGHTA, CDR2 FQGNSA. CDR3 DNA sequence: TGTGCCAGCAGCCCAGGACTAGCGATGACCTCCTACAATGAGCAGTTCTTC. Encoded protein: CASSPGLAMTSYNEQFF. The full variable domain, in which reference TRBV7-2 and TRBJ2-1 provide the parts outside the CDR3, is GAGVSQSPSNKVTEKGKDVELRCDPISGHTALYWYRQSLGQGLEFLIYFQGNSAPDKSGLPSDRFSAERTGGSVSTLTIQRTQQEDSAVYLCASSPGLAMTSYNEQFFGPGTRLTVL.

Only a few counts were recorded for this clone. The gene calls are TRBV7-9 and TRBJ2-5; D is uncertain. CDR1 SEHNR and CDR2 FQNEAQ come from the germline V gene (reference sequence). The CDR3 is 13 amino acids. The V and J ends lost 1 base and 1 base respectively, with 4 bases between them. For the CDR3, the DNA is TGTGCCAGCAGCTTAGTAGGCCAAGAGACCCAGTACTTC. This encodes CASSLVGQETQYF.

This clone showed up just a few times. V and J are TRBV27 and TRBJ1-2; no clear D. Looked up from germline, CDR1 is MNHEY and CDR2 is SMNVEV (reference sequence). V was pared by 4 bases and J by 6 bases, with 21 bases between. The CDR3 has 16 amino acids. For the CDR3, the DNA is TGTGCCAGCAGTTCCCTCGGGTCCGCAGGAGGTAATGGCTACACCTTC. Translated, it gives CASSSLGSAGGNGYTF.

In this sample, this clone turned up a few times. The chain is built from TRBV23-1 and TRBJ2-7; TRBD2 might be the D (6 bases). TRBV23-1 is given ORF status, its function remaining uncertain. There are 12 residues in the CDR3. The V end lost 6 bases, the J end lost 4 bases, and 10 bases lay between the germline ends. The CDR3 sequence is CASSRGLYEQYF. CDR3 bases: TGCGCCAGCAGCCGGGGGTTATACGAGCAGTACTTC.

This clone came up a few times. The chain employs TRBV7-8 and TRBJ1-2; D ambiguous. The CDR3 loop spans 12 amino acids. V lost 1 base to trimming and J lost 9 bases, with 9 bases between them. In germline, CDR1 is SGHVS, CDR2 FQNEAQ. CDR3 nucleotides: TGTGCCAGCAGCTTAGGAGGTTTGAGCTACACCTTC. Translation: CASSLGGLSYTF.

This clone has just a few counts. The CDR3 bases are TGTGCAAGTCGCTTGGAACGGTGTGGTGGCAATGAGCAGTTCTTC. Protein sequence: CASRLERCGGNEQFF. This chain uses TRBV12-2 with TRBJ2-1. TRBV12-2 is classified as a pseudogene. The CDR3 runs to 15 residues.

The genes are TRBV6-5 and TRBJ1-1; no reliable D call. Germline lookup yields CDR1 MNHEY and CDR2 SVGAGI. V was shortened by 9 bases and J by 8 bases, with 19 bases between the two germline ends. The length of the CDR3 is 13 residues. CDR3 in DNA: TGTGCCAGTAGAGGCGATACCTACCTGGAAGCTTTCTTT. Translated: CASRGDTYLEAFF.

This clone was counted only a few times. CDR3 sequence (DNA): TGCAGCGTGAGGACAGGGTCGGACTACGAGCAGTACTTC. Encoded protein: CSVRTGSDYEQYF. V and J are TRBV29-1 and TRBJ2-7; 8 bases match TRBD1. V lost 6 bases and J lost 3; bases outside the gene matches: 7. Per the germline V gene, CDR1 is SQVTM and CDR2 is ANQGSEA. The CDR3 is 13 residues long.

CDR3 sequence: CASSGTGTQETQYF. The CDR3 region has the DNA TGTGCCAGCAGCGGAACAGGTACCCAAGAGACCCAGTACTTC. This chain links TRBV5-6 with TRBJ2-5; D may be TRBD1 (5 bases). Germline V gene lookup returns CDR1 SGHDT and CDR2 YYEEEE. The CDR3 contains 14 residues. V lost 4 bases and J lost 1, with 11 bases in between. The full variable domain, its missing parts supplied by reference TRBV5-6 and TRBJ2-5, is DAGVTQSPTHLIKTRGQQVTLRCSPKSGHDTVSWYQQALGQGPQFIFQYYEEEERQRGNFPDRFSGHQFPNYSSELNVNALLLGDSALYLCASSGTGTQETQYFGPGTRLLVL.

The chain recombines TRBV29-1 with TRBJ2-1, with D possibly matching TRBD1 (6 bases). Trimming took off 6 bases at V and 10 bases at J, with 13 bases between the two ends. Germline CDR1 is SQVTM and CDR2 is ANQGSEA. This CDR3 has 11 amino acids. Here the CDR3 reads CSVLQGREQFF. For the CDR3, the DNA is TGCAGCGTACTACAGGGCCGCGAGCAGTTCTTC.

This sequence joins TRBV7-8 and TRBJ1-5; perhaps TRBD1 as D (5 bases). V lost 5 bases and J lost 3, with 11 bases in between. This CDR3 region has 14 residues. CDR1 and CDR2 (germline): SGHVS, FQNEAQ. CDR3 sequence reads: CASSHGTLNQPQHF. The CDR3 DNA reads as TGTGCCAGCAGCCACGGGACGCTCAATCAGCCCCAGCATTTT.

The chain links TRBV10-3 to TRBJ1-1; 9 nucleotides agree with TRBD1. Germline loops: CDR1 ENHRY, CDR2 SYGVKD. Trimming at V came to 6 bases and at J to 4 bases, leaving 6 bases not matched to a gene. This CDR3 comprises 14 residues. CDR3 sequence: CAISPGQGVTEAFF. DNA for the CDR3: TGTGCCATCAGCCCGGGACAGGGAGTCACTGAAGCTTTCTTT.

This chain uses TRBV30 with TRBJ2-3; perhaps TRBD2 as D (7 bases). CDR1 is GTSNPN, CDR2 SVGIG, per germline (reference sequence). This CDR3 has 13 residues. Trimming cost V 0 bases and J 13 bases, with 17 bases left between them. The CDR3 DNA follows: TGTGCCTGGAGTGTTGTGGGGGGGCCCGAAGAGTATTTT. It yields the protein CAWSVVGGPEEYF.